The clone carrying this T cell receptor (beta chain) was observed a handful of times. The antigen is undetermined. This likely reflects a read error, since a far larger clone is one base away. Libraries were prepared by immunoSEQ multiplex PCR; TCRdb keeps only in-frame clonotypes and omits some of them. The sample consists of 75,000 to 100,000 clones, more than 45% of them appearing once. The V gene's germline CDR1 is LNHDA and CDR2 SQIVND (reference sequence). CDR3 length: 11 residues. This sample is part of a study of shared clonotypes between healthy human individuals. Unsorted samples relied on 80 million to 95 million PBMCs, which served as the source of genomic DNA. Whole-study findings and limits: Clonotype sharing among donors, it was expected, would be affected by sequencing depth.

V usage is TRBV19 and J usage is TRBJ2-1, with D perhaps TRBD2 (5 bases). This receptor was obtained from a woman between 35 and 50 years old in good health. Some clones in this sample may be carry-over from other donors' samples. The sample taken for sequencing was PBMCs. The CDR3 is CATRGYNERFF. CDR3 nucleotides: TGTGCCACCCGGGGTTACAATGAGCGGTTCTTC.